This T cell receptor (beta chain) was captured by sequencing in a study of OX40 agonist ivuxolimab in advanced cancers. Assay used: immunoSEQ multiplex PCR; TCRdb lists only in-frame clones, some missing. The table includes 90,000 to 100,000 clones, roughly nine tenths detected once. This receptor was taken from an adult with an advanced solid tumor such as melanoma, head and neck, liver or kidney cancer. The sequencing here drew on CD4+ or CD8+ T cells sorted from blood, taken in a trial of the OX40 agonist ivuxolimab.

CDR3 DNA: TGTGCCAGCAGTCCCTCTGCAGCCGGATCGATGGGCTACACCTTC. Translating gives CASSPSAAGSMGYTF. The chain combines TRBV27 with TRBJ1-2; D is undetermined. Germline CDR1 and CDR2: MNHEY and SMNVEV (reference sequence). V was pared by 5 bases and J by 8 bases, with 21 bases between. This CDR3 is 15 amino acids long.